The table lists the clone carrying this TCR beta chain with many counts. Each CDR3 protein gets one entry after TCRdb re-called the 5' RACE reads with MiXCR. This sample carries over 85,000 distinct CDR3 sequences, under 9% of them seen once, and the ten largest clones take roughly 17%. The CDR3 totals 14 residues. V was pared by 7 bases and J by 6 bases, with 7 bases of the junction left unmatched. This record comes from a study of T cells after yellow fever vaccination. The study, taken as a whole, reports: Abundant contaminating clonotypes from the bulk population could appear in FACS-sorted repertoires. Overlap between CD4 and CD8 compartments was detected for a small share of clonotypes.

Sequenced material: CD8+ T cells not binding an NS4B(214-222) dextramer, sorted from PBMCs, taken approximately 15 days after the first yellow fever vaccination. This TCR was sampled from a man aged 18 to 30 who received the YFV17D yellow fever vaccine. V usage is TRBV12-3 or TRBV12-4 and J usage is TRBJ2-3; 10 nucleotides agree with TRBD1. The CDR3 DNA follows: TGTGCCAGCACCAGGACAGGGGGTTTCGATACGCAGTATTTT. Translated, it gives CASTRTGGFDTQYF.